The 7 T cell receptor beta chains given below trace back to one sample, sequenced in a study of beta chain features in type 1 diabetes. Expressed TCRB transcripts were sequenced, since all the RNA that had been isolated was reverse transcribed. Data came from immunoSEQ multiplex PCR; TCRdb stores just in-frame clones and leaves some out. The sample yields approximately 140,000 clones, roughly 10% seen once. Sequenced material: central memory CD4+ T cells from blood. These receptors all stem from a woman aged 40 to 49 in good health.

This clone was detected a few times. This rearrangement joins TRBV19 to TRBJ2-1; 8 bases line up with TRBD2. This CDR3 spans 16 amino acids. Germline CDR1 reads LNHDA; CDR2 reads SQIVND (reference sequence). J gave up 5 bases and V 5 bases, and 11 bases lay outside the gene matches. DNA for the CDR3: TGTGCCAGTAGTCTTCCTACCGGGACTAGGGACAATGAGCAGTTCTTC. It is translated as CASSLPTGTRDNEQFF.

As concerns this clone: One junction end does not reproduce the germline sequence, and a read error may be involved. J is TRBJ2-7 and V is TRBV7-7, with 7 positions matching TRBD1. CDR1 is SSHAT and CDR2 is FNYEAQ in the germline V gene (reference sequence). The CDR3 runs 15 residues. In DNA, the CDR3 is TGTGCTAGCAGCTCACCAAGGGACAGCTCCTACGAGCAGTACTTC. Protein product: CASSSPRDSSYEQYF.

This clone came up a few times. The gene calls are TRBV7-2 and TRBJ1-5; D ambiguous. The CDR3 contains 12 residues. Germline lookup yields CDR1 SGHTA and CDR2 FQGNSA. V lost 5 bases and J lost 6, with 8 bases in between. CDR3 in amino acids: CASSPAGQPQHF. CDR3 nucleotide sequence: TGTGCCAGCAGCCCCGCCGGTCAGCCCCAGCATTTT.

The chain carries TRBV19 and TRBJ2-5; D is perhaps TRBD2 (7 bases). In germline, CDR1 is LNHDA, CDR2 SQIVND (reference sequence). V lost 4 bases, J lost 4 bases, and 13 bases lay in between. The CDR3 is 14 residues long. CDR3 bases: TGTGCCAGTAGTAGGCGGGGGCTAGGAGAGACCCAGTACTTC. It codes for CASSRRGLGETQYF.

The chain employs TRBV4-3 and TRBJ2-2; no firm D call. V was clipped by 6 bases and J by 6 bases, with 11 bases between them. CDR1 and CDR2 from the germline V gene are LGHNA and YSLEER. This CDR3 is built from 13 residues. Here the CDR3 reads CASSNQVPGELFF. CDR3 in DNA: TGCGCCAGCAGTAATCAGGTCCCCGGGGAGCTGTTTTTT.

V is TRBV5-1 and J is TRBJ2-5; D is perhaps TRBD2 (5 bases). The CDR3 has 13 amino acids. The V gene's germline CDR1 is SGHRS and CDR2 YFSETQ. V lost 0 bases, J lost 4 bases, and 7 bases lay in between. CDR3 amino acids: CASSLGTRETQYF. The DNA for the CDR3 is TGCGCCAGCAGCTTGGGAACTAGAGAGACCCAGTACTTC.

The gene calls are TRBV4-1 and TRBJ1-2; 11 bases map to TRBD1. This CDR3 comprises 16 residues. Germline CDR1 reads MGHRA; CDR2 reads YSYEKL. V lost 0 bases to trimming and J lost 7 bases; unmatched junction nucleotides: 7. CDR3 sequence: CASSQDGAGTGGGYTF. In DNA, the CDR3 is TGCGCCAGCAGCCAAGATGGGGCCGGGACAGGGGGTGGCTACACCTTC.